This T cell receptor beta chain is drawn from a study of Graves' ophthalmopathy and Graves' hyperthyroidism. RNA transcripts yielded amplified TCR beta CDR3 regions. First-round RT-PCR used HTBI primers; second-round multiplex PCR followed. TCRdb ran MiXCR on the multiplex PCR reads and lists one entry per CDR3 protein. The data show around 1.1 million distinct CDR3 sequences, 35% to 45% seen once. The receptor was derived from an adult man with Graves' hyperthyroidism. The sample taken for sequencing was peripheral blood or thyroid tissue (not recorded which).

The CDR3: CAWGTFQETQYF. The DNA for the CDR3 is TGTGCCTGGGGGACATTCCAAGAGACCCAGTACTTC. The chain uses TRBV30 and TRBJ2-5; D may be TRBD1 (6 bases). Germline assignment: CDR1 GTSNPN and CDR2 SVGIG (reference sequence). The CDR3 has 12 amino acids. V lost 5 bases, J lost 1 base, and 8 bases lay in between.